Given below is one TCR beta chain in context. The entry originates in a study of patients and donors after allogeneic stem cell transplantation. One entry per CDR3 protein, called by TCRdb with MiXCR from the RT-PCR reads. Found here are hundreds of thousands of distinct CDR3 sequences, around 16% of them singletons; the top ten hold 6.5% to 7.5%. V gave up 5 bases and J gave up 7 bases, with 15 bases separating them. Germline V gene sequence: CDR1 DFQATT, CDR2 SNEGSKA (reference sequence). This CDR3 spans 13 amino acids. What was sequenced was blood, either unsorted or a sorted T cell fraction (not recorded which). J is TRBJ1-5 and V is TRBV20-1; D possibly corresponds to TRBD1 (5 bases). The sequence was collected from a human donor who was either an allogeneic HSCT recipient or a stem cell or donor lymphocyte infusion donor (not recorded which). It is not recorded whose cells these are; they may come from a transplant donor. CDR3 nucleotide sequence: TGCAGTGCTCCTGGTTGGGGGGAACAGCCCCAGCATTTT. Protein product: CSAPGWGEQPQHF.